Included here is one TCR beta chain sequence, with context. The data belong to a study of T cell responses to AZD1222 COVID-19 vaccine. Germline assignment: CDR1 MNHEY and CDR2 SVGAGI. The CDR3 has 13 amino acids. The junction had 7 bases not matched to a gene; V was cut back by 6 bases and J by 6 bases. Generated by immunoSEQ multiplex PCR, the TCRdb table keeps only in-frame clones and is missing some. The profile shows some 31,000 clones, roughly 90% of them singletons. The sequence was obtained from an adult who received the AZD1222 COVID-19 vaccine. This rearrangement joins TRBV6-5 to TRBJ1-1; 7 bases are a match to TRBD1. The sequencing used peripheral blood, collected 28 days after the second AZD1222 dose. CDR3 DNA sequence: TGTGCCAGCAGAGACAGGGTTTTCGCTGAAGCTTTCTTT. Translated, it gives CASRDRVFAEAFF.